These T cell receptor beta chains were read from a single sample in a study of cytomegalovirus exposure and HLA in healthy donors. TCRdb's copy holds only in-frame clones and misses some; the assay was immunoSEQ multiplex PCR. The profile shows about 150,000 clones, 75% to 85% of them singletons. The material sequenced was PBMCs. These receptors were taken from a woman in her fifties or sixties in good health and CMV-seropositive. Both conserved end residues are part of each CDR3. A D gene is named only where the DNA matches it firmly.

v_gene,d_gene,len,j_gene,CDR3aa
TRBV7-6,TRBD1,14,TRBJ2-4,CASSSGTGGHIQYF
TRBV5-1,TRBD2,19,TRBJ2-7,CASSPTLLNSGTPPYEQYF
TRBV7-9,-,16,TRBJ1-2,CASSLAGTPVDYGYTF
TRBV7-2,TRBD1,15,TRBJ2-7,CASSLDRSSSYEQYF
TRBV29-1,-,13,TRBJ2-1,CSVRSSAYNEQFF
TRBV6-5,-,14,TRBJ1-2,CASSTQGSYYGYTF
TRBV27,-,15,TRBJ1-5,CATRETTLSNQPQHF
TRBV7-6,-,12,TRBJ2-2,CASSLSAGELFF
TRBV5-1,-,15,TRBJ2-7,CASSLDRATSYEQYF
TRBV6-5,TRBD2,15,TRBJ2-1,CASSFLAGTYNEQFF
TRBV7-9,TRBD2,17,TRBJ2-1,CASSLESGTSGYNEQFF
TRBV9,TRBD1,16,TRBJ2-1,CASSVDRQGPYNEQFF
TRBV5-6,-,12,TRBJ1-2,CASSPGTSGYTF
TRBV19,-,15,TRBJ2-3,CASSLGRYEADTQYF
TRBV29-1,-,13,TRBJ1-3,CSVVESSGNTIYF